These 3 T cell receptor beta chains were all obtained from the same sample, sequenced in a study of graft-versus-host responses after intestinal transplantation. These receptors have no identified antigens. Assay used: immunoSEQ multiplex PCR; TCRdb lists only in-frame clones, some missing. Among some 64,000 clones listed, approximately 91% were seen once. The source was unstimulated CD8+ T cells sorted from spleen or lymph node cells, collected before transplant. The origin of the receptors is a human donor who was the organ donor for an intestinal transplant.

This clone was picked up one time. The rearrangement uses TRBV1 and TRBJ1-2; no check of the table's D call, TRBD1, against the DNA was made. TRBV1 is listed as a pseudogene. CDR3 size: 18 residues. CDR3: CTSSLKSGGKIPNYGYTF. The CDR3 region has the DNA TGCACCAGCAGCCTCAAATCAGGGGGCAAAATTCCTAACTATGGCTACACCTTC.

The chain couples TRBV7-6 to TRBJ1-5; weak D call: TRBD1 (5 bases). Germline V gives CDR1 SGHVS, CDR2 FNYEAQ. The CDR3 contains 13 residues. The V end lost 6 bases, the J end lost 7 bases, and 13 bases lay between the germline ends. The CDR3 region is CASSKTAHQPQHF. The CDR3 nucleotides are TGTGCCAGCAGTAAGACAGCTCACCAGCCCCAGCATTTT.

The CDR3 DNA follows: TGTGCCAGCAGTTGGAGAGGTGTTGTTGAGTACGAGCAGTACTTC. This encodes CASSWRGVVEYEQYF. This chain joins TRBV28 and TRBJ2-7; unclear D gene. The CDR3 loop spans 15 amino acids. V was cut by 4 bases and J by 4 bases, with 17 bases left in between. CDR1 is MDHEN and CDR2 is SYDVKM in the germline V gene.